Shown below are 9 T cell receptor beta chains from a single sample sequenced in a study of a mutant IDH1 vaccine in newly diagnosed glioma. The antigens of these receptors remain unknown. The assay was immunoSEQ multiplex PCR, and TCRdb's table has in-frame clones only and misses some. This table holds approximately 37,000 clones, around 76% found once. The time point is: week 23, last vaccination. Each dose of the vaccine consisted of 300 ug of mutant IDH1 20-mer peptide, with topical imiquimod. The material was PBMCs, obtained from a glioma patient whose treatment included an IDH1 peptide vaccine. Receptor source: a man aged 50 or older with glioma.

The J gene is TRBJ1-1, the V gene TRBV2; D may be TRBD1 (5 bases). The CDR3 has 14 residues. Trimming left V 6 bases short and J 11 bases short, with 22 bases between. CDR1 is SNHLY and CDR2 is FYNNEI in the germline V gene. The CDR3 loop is CASRQLPGPSEAFF. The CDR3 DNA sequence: TGTGCCAGCAGACAATTACCGGGGCCTTCGGAGGCTTTCTTT.

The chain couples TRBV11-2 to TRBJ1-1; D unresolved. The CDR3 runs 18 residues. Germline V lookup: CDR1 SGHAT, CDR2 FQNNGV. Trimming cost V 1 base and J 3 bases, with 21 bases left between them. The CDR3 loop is CASSLVTPGVLGYTEAFF. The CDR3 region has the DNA TGTGCCAGCAGCTTAGTAACCCCCGGGGTCCTTGGATACACTGAAGCTTTCTTT.

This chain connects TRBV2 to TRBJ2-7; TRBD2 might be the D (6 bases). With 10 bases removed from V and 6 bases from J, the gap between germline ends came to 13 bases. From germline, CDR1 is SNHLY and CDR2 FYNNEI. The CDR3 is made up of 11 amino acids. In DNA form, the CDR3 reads TGTGCCAAAAAGGAGGGCCTCGAGCAGTACTTC. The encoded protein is CAKKEGLEQYF.

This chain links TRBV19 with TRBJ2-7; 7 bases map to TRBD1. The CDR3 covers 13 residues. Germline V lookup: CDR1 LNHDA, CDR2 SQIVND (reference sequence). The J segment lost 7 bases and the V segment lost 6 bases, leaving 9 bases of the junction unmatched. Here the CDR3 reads CASSPDRAAEQYF. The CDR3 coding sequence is TGTGCCAGTAGCCCCGACAGGGCGGCGGAGCAGTACTTC.

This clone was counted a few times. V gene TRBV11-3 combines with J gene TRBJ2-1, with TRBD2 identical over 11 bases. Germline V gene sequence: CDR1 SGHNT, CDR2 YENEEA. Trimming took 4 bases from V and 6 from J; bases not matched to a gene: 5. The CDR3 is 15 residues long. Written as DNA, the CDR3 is TGTGCCAGCAGCTCACGACTAGCGGGGTCCAATGAGCAGTTCTTC. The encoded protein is CASSSRLAGSNEQFF.

The chain's CDR3 is CAAGQNLSYEQYF. The CDR3 DNA follows: TGTGCCGCGGGACAGAATCTATCCTACGAGCAGTACTTC. The chain carries TRBV28 and TRBJ2-7; TRBD1 might be the D (7 bases). The V end lost 11 bases, the J end lost 1 base, and 15 bases lay between the germline ends. The CDR3 runs 13 residues. Germline V gene data show CDR1 as MDHEN and CDR2 as SYDVKM.

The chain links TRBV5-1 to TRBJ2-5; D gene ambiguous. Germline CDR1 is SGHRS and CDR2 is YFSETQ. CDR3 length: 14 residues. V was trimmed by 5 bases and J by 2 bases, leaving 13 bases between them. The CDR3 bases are TGCGCCAGCAGAGACACGAGAGGTCAAGAGACCCAGTACTTC. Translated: CASRDTRGQETQYF.

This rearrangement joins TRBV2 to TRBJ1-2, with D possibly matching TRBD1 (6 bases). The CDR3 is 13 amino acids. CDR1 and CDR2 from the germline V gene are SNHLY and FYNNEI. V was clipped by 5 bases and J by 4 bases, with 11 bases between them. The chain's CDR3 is CASSNRDGYGYTF. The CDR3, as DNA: TGTGCCAGCAGTAACAGGGACGGCTATGGCTACACCTTC.

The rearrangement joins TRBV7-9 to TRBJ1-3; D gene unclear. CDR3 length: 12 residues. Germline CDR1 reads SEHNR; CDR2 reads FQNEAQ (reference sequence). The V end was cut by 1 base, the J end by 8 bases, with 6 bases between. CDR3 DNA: TGTGCCAGCAGCTTAGTGTCTGACACCATATATTTT. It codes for CASSLVSDTIYF.